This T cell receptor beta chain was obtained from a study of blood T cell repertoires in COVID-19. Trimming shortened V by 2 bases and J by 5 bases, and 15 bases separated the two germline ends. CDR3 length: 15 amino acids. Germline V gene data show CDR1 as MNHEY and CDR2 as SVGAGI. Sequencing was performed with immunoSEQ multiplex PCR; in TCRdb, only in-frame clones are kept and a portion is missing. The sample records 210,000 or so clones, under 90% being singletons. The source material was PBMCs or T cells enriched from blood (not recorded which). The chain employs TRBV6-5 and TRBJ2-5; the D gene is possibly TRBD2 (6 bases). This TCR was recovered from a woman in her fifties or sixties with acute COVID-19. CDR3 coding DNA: TGTGCCAGCAGTTACGGCGGGGCGGGATGGGAGACCCAGTACTTC. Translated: CASSYGGAGWETQYF.